Listed below are T cell receptor beta chains from one sample, sequenced in a study of T cells in Graves' hyperthyroidism and ophthalmopathy. From the multiplex PCR reads, TCRdb called clonotypes with MiXCR, one entry per CDR3 protein. The repertoire consists of over 200,000 distinct CDR3 sequences, with about 14% occurring once and the leading ten covering 10% to 15%. Material: blood. The receptors here all came from a woman between 40 and 55 years old with Graves' hyperthyroidism that later progressed to Graves' ophthalmopathy. Both conserved end residues are part of each CDR3. The D gene is left open where the match is weak. Size is stated for part of the rows, as once, few or many counts, or as a class when the clone is expanded.

d_call: .
clone_size: many
v_call: TRBV28
j_call: TRBJ2-7
cdr3_aa: CASSLGTHYEQYF
cdr3_nt: TGTGCCAGCAGTTTAGGAACCCACTACGAGCAGTACTTC

d_call: .
clone_size: few
v_call: TRBV13
j_call: TRBJ2-7
cdr3_aa: CASSPPGGSDEQYF
cdr3_nt: TGTGCCAGCAGCCCCCCTGGGGGGAGCGACGAGCAGTACTTC

d_call: .
clone_size: many
v_call: TRBV19
j_call: TRBJ1-1
cdr3_aa: CASSNGYTEAFF
cdr3_nt: TGTGCCAGTAGTAACGGTTACACTGAAGCTTTCTTT

d_call: .
clone_size: .
v_call: TRBV4-1
j_call: TRBJ1-5
cdr3_aa: CASSQAGDLFSNQPQHF
cdr3_nt: TGCGCCAGCAGCCAAGCAGGGGACCTATTTAGCAATCAGCCCCAGCATTTT

d_call: .
clone_size: many
v_call: TRBV6-1
j_call: TRBJ2-2
cdr3_aa: CASSASSYVGVNTGELFF
cdr3_nt: TGTGCCAGCAGTGCATCAAGTTATGTGGGGGTGAACACCGGGGAGCTGTTTTTT

d_call: .
clone_size: .
v_call: TRBV5-1
j_call: TRBJ2-2
cdr3_aa: CASSFSGGPNTGELFF
cdr3_nt: TGCGCCAGCAGCTTTAGCGGAGGACCTAACACCGGGGAGCTGTTTTTT

d_call: TRBD2
clone_size: many
v_call: TRBV7-6
j_call: TRBJ2-7
cdr3_aa: CASSSWVGRDEQYF
cdr3_nt: TGTGCCAGCAGCTCGTGGGTGGGGAGGGACGAGCAGTACTTC

d_call: .
clone_size: .
v_call: TRBV12-3/TRBV12-4
j_call: TRBJ1-3
cdr3_aa: CASSFAGTSGNTIYF
cdr3_nt: TGTGCCAGCAGTTTCGCAGGGACCTCTGGAAACACCATATATTTT

d_call: .
clone_size: .
v_call: TRBV7-3
j_call: TRBJ2-3
cdr3_aa: CASSGGPGADTQYF
cdr3_nt: TGTGCCAGCAGCGGGGGCCCTGGGGCAGATACGCAGTATTTT

d_call: .
clone_size: many
v_call: TRBV20-1
j_call: TRBJ2-7
cdr3_aa: CSATHSFAVDEQYF
cdr3_nt: TGCAGTGCTACTCATTCCTTCGCGGTGGACGAGCAGTACTTC

d_call: .
clone_size: many
v_call: TRBV12-3/TRBV12-4
j_call: TRBJ1-5
cdr3_aa: CASSLYIQPQHF
cdr3_nt: TGTGCCAGCAGTTTATATATCCAGCCCCAGCATTTT

d_call: TRBD2
clone_size: many
v_call: TRBV9
j_call: TRBJ2-1
cdr3_aa: CASSASERDGTHEQFF
cdr3_nt: TGTGCCAGCAGCGCCTCGGAGCGGGATGGGACGCATGAGCAGTTCTTC

d_call: .
clone_size: many
v_call: TRBV27
j_call: TRBJ2-7
cdr3_aa: CASSFLAKPAYEQYF
cdr3_nt: TGTGCCAGCAGTTTCCTCGCCAAACCGGCCTACGAGCAGTACTTC

d_call: .
clone_size: .
v_call: TRBV27
j_call: TRBJ2-5
cdr3_aa: CASSPESPGETQYF
cdr3_nt: TGTGCCAGCAGTCCCGAATCGCCGGGAGAGACCCAGTACTTC

d_call: .
clone_size: many
v_call: TRBV3-1
j_call: TRBJ2-2
cdr3_aa: CASSQDPNTGELFF
cdr3_nt: TGTGCCAGCAGCCAAGACCCAAACACCGGGGAGCTGTTTTTT

d_call: .
clone_size: many
v_call: TRBV28
j_call: TRBJ2-3
cdr3_aa: CASSLYGTATLGTDTQYF
cdr3_nt: TGTGCCAGCAGTTTATACGGAACAGCCACCTTGGGCACAGATACGCAGTATTTT

d_call: TRBD2
clone_size: .
v_call: TRBV5-6
j_call: TRBJ2-7
cdr3_aa: CASKFHSGSGYEQYF
cdr3_nt: TGTGCCAGTAAATTTCATAGCGGGAGTGGCTACGAGCAGTACTTC

d_call: TRBD1
clone_size: .
v_call: TRBV11-2
j_call: TRBJ1-1
cdr3_aa: CASSRFTGVATEAFF
cdr3_nt: TGTGCCAGCAGCCGATTCACAGGGGTGGCCACTGAAGCTTTCTTT

d_call: .
clone_size: many
v_call: TRBV20-1
j_call: TRBJ1-1
cdr3_aa: CSASSTTNTEAFF
cdr3_nt: TGCAGTGCTAGTAGTACGACGAACACTGAAGCTTTCTTT

d_call: TRBD2
clone_size: many
v_call: TRBV11-1
j_call: TRBJ2-5
cdr3_aa: CASSSVAGGQETQYF
cdr3_nt: TGTGCCAGCAGCTCCGTAGCGGGAGGGCAAGAGACCCAGTACTTC

d_call: TRBD2
clone_size: .
v_call: TRBV24-1
j_call: TRBJ2-1
cdr3_aa: CATSDGGLAGTNEQFF
cdr3_nt: TGTGCCACCAGTGACGGCGGACTAGCGGGTACCAATGAGCAGTTCTTC

d_call: .
clone_size: many
v_call: TRBV6-1
j_call: TRBJ1-5
cdr3_aa: CASSEGHHSNQPQHF
cdr3_nt: TGTGCCAGCAGTGAGGGTCATCATAGCAATCAGCCCCAGCATTTT

d_call: .
clone_size: many
v_call: TRBV10-2
j_call: TRBJ2-7
cdr3_aa: CASSEDRRRQHGEQYF
cdr3_nt: TGCGCCAGCAGTGAAGATAGGAGACGTCAACATGGCGAGCAGTACTTC

d_call: .
clone_size: many
v_call: TRBV12-3/TRBV12-4
j_call: TRBJ2-1
cdr3_aa: CASNFGYPSYNEQFF
cdr3_nt: TGTGCCAGCAATTTTGGGTATCCCTCCTACAATGAGCAGTTCTTC

d_call: TRBD2
clone_size: .
v_call: TRBV5-1
j_call: TRBJ2-2
cdr3_aa: CASSSGLAGGTGELFF
cdr3_nt: TGCGCCAGCAGCTCCGGACTAGCGGGAGGGACCGGGGAGCTGTTTTTT

d_call: .
clone_size: many
v_call: TRBV28
j_call: TRBJ1-1
cdr3_aa: CASSLRGYMNTEAFF
cdr3_nt: TGTGCCAGCAGTTTAAGGGGGTACATGAACACTGAAGCTTTCTTT

d_call: TRBD2
clone_size: many
v_call: TRBV6-1
j_call: TRBJ2-5
cdr3_aa: CASSALAGGLETQYF
cdr3_nt: TGTGCCAGCAGTGCACTAGCGGGAGGGTTGGAGACCCAGTACTTC

d_call: .
clone_size: many
v_call: TRBV12-3/TRBV12-4
j_call: TRBJ2-1
cdr3_aa: CASSFGLLYNEQFF
cdr3_nt: TGTGCCAGCAGTTTTGGCCTCCTATACAATGAGCAGTTCTTC

d_call: TRBD2
clone_size: .
v_call: TRBV2
j_call: TRBJ2-5
cdr3_aa: CASSPLAGGLTQYF
cdr3_nt: TGTGCCAGCAGTCCCCTAGCGGGAGGCCTGACCCAGTACTTC

d_call: TRBD1
clone_size: many
v_call: TRBV5-1
j_call: TRBJ1-2
cdr3_aa: CASSRTGGAYGYTF
cdr3_nt: TGCGCCAGCAGCCGGACAGGGGGGGCCTATGGCTACACCTTC

d_call: .
clone_size: few
v_call: TRBV14
j_call: TRBJ1-2
cdr3_aa: CASSPSVPHYGYTF
cdr3_nt: TGTGCCAGCAGCCCGTCCGTGCCGCATTATGGCTACACCTTC

d_call: .
clone_size: .
v_call: TRBV6-1
j_call: TRBJ2-7
cdr3_aa: CASTQLEAGAEQYF
cdr3_nt: TGTGCCAGCACCCAACTAGAGGCGGGTGCCGAGCAGTACTTC

d_call: .
clone_size: .
v_call: TRBV15
j_call: TRBJ2-7
cdr3_aa: CATSTTGTPFREQYF
cdr3_nt: TGTGCCACCAGCACAACCGGGACACCGTTTCGCGAGCAGTACTTC

d_call: .
clone_size: many
v_call: TRBV15
j_call: TRBJ2-5
cdr3_aa: CATSAGANSPETQYF
cdr3_nt: TGTGCCACCAGCGCCGGGGCTAACTCCCCGGAGACCCAGTACTTC

d_call: TRBD2
clone_size: many
v_call: TRBV4-1
j_call: TRBJ2-7
cdr3_aa: CASSQESGRASYEQYF
cdr3_nt: TGCGCCAGCAGCCAAGAGTCCGGGAGGGCCTCCTACGAGCAGTACTTC

d_call: .
clone_size: .
v_call: TRBV5-1
j_call: TRBJ1-1
cdr3_aa: CASSWTRNTEAFF
cdr3_nt: TGCGCCAGCAGCTGGACAAGGAACACTGAAGCTTTCTTT

d_call: .
clone_size: .
v_call: TRBV5-1
j_call: TRBJ1-5
cdr3_aa: CASSWGPRALGNQPQHF
cdr3_nt: TGCGCCAGCAGCTGGGGCCCCAGGGCTCTGGGCAATCAGCCCCAGCATTTT

d_call: TRBD2
clone_size: many
v_call: TRBV14
j_call: TRBJ2-5
cdr3_aa: CASSQKTSGRAVGTQYF
cdr3_nt: TGTGCCAGCAGCCAAAAGACTAGCGGGAGGGCCGTCGGGACCCAGTACTTC

d_call: .
clone_size: .
v_call: TRBV6-1
j_call: TRBJ2-2
cdr3_aa: CASSSPLGGWGTGELFF
cdr3_nt: TGTGCCAGCAGTTCTCCGTTGGGGGGCTGGGGCACCGGGGAGCTGTTTTTT

d_call: .
clone_size: many
v_call: TRBV18
j_call: TRBJ2-4
cdr3_aa: CASSPDWLAKNIQYF
cdr3_nt: TGTGCCAGCTCACCAGACTGGTTAGCCAAAAACATTCAGTACTTC

d_call: TRBD2
clone_size: .
v_call: TRBV7-2
j_call: TRBJ2-1
cdr3_aa: CASSLSGGRTYNEQFF
cdr3_nt: TGTGCCAGCAGCTTATCAGGCGGGAGGACCTACAATGAGCAGTTCTTC

d_call: TRBD1
clone_size: .
v_call: TRBV5-1
j_call: TRBJ2-6
cdr3_aa: CASSLGGGISGANVLTF
cdr3_nt: TGCGCCAGCAGCTTAGGGGGCGGAATCTCTGGGGCCAACGTCCTGACTTTC